One and the same sample provided the 28 T cell receptor beta chains below, sequenced in a study of blood T cell repertoires in COVID-19 (TCRdb year 2020). Library creation used the immunoSEQ multiplex PCR assay. Held by TCRdb, this immuneACCESS table contains in-frame sequences only and omits some clones. Under half of the omission traces to an unresolved V gene where checked; the cause of the rest is unknown. The sample contains around 39,000 clones, roughly nine tenths of them found a single time. The top ten clones comprise about 12% of the sample. Material: peripheral blood. Source of these receptors: a man between 65 and 80 years old with acute or convalescent COVID-19.

The rearrangement uses TRBV19 and TRBJ1-2, with D possibly matching TRBD1 (5 bases). The ends were cut back, 7 bases at V and 3 bases at J, with 18 bases in the middle. This CDR3 region has 15 residues. Germline values: CDR1 LNHDA, CDR2 SQIVND (reference sequence). CDR3 sequence: CASTSNRRFDYGYTF. As DNA, the CDR3 is TGTGCCAGTACATCAAACAGGCGATTCGACTATGGCTACACCTTC.

This rearrangement joins TRBV12-3 or TRBV12-4 to TRBJ1-1; perhaps TRBD1 as D (5 bases). This CDR3 comprises 13 residues. The V end lost 6 bases, the J end lost 10 bases, and 18 bases lay between the germline ends. The CDR3 protein is CASSPRTGGGAFF. Written as DNA, the CDR3 is TGTGCCAGCAGCCCTCGTACGGGGGGGGGAGCTTTCTTT.

The chain has TRBV6-5 and TRBJ1-5; D remains ambiguous. Germline-derived CDR1 and CDR2 are MNHEY and SVGAGI. V lost 10 bases and J lost 0, with 10 bases in between. This CDR3 has 13 amino acids. The CDR3 protein is CATLADSNQPQHF. DNA for the CDR3: TGTGCCACTTTAGCAGATAGCAATCAGCCCCAGCATTTT.

This sequence joins TRBV18 and TRBJ1-2, with D tentatively TRBD1 (5 bases). Trimming shortened V by 2 bases and J by 8 bases, and 9 bases separated the two germline ends. CDR3 length: 12 amino acids. Looked up from germline, CDR1 is KGHSH and CDR2 is LQKENI. The CDR3, as DNA: TGTGCCAGCTCACCAGGAGGGGAAGGCTACACCTTC. This encodes CASSPGGEGYTF.

The V gene is TRBV28, the J gene TRBJ2-2; TRBD2 matches at 11 bases. With V trimmed by 5 bases and J by 6 bases, 8 bases remained unmatched. The CDR3 length is 16 residues. Germline CDR1 and CDR2: MDHEN and SYDVKM. The CDR3 region is CASSLTSGSRPGELFF. The CDR3 bases are TGTGCCAGCAGTCTTACTAGCGGGAGTAGGCCCGGGGAGCTGTTTTTT. Full variable domain (rest looked up from reference TRBV28 and TRBJ2-2): DVKVTQSSRYLVKRTGEKVFLECVQDMDHENMFWYRQDPGLGLRLIYFSYDVKMKEKGDIPEGYSVSREKKERFSLILESASTNQTSMYLCASSLTSGSRPGELFFGEGSRLTVL.

The V call is TRBV27, the J call TRBJ2-3; D uncertain. Deletions cut 2 bases from V and 2 bases from J, with 8 bases between. Germline loops: CDR1 MNHEY, CDR2 SMNVEV (reference sequence). The CDR3 has 14 residues. CDR3 sequence: CASSLPLPTDTQYF. CDR3 coding DNA: TGTGCCAGCAGTTTACCGCTACCCACAGATACGCAGTATTTT.

This clone was counted a few times. The chain has TRBV4-2 and TRBJ2-5; 11 bases are a match to TRBD2. The J segment lost 1 base and the V segment lost 3 bases, leaving 1 base of the junction unmatched. CDR1 is LGHNA, CDR2 YNFKEQ, per germline. The CDR3 totals 15 residues. CDR3 amino acids: CASSQGTSGQETQYF. As DNA, the CDR3 is TGTGCCAGCAGCCAGGGGACTAGCGGCCAAGAGACCCAGTACTTC.

The gene calls are TRBV7-2 and TRBJ2-5; the D gene is possibly TRBD2 (5 bases). Germline V lookup: CDR1 SGHTA, CDR2 FQGNSA. V was clipped by 3 bases and J by 6 bases, with 14 bases between them. The CDR3 extends over 14 amino acids. CDR3 nucleotides: TGTGCCAGCAGCTTCGTCGGTATCGGGAAGACCCAGTACTTC. Protein product: CASSFVGIGKTQYF.

The CDR3 loop reads CASSFPSSGRARWETQYF. CDR3 nucleotide sequence: TGTGCCAGCAGCTTCCCATCTAGCGGGAGGGCCAGGTGGGAGACCCAGTACTTC. V is TRBV12-1 and J is TRBJ2-5; the table's D call TRBD2 went unverified against the DNA. TRBV12-1 is noted as a pseudogene. This CDR3 spans 18 amino acids.

The genes are TRBV6-2 or TRBV6-3 and TRBJ2-5, with 11 positions matching TRBD2. The CDR3 is 16 amino acids. Germline assignment: CDR1 MNHEY and CDR2 SVGEGT. Unmatched junction bases numbered 8, after V lost 4 bases and J lost 4 bases. The CDR3 DNA is TGTGCCAGCAGTTCACAACTAGCGGGGGCGGGAGAGACCCAGTACTTC. Its translation: CASSSQLAGAGETQYF.

The genes are TRBV6-5 and TRBJ2-7, with TRBD2 as a possible D gene (6 bases). This CDR3 is built from 12 residues. Germline loops: CDR1 MNHEY, CDR2 SVGAGI. Trimming pared 8 bases from V and 3 bases from J, leaving 11 bases between. CDR3 in amino acids: CASWDWFYEQYF. The DNA of the CDR3 is TGTGCCAGCTGGGACTGGTTCTACGAGCAGTACTTC.

The J gene is TRBJ2-5, the V gene TRBV7-2, with D possibly matching TRBD1 (7 bases). The CDR3 has 16 residues. CDR1 and CDR2 (germline): SGHTA, FQGNSA. V gave up 4 bases and J gave up 3 bases, with 18 bases separating them. The CDR3 bases are TGTGCCAGCAGCTCCACCCTCAGGGGGGTGGAAGAGACCCAGTACTTC. This translates into CASSSTLRGVEETQYF.

This chain links TRBV11-1 with TRBJ2-5; D may be TRBD2 (5 bases). V was pared by 5 bases and J by 4 bases, with 14 bases between. Per germline, CDR1 SGHAT and CDR2 FQDESV (reference sequence). CDR3 size: 14 residues. This chain's CDR3 is CASSQRDEGETQYF. CDR3 in DNA: TGTGCCAGCAGCCAACGAGACGAGGGAGAGACCCAGTACTTC.

This clone was seen only once. This chain joins TRBV5-8 and TRBJ1-6, with 10 bases matching TRBD1. The germline V gene encodes CDR1 SGHTS and CDR2 YDEGEE. The CDR3 spans 15 residues. J lost 8 bases, V lost 2 bases, and 4 bases had no gene match. CDR3 amino acids: CASSFLGTGDSPLHF. The CDR3 region has the DNA TGTGCCAGCAGCTTCCTGGGGACAGGGGATTCACCCCTCCACTTT.

The chain couples TRBV7-2 to TRBJ1-4, with 7 bases aligning to TRBD1. The CDR3 totals 13 residues. CDR1 is SGHTA and CDR2 is FQGNSA in the germline V gene. Losses at the gene ends were 0 bases for V and 12 bases for J; bases not matched to a gene: 4. The CDR3 DNA is TGTGCCAGCAGCTTAGCGGGTACAGGGGAACTGTTTTTT. This encodes CASSLAGTGELFF.

This chain connects TRBV4-3 to TRBJ2-7, with 8 bases matching TRBD1. With V trimmed by 2 bases and J by 4 bases, 13 bases remained unmatched. CDR1 is LGHNA and CDR2 is YSLEER in the germline V gene. The CDR3 covers 17 residues. CDR3 loop: CASSQNTRMGQEYEQYF. In DNA form, the CDR3 reads TGCGCCAGCAGCCAAAACACTAGAATGGGACAGGAGTACGAGCAGTACTTC.

This clone was seen a few times. This sequence joins TRBV6-5 and TRBJ1-1; D is uncertain. The CDR3 covers 14 residues. Between the trimmed V and J ends, which lost 1 base and 0 bases, there was a span of 6 bases. CDR1 MNHEY and CDR2 SVGAGI come from the germline V gene. CDR3 protein: CASSYLALNTEAFF. DNA of the CDR3: TGTGCCAGCAGTTACTTGGCCTTGAACACTGAAGCTTTCTTT.

CDR3 residues: CASSLGLAGDNEQFF. The DNA for the CDR3 is TGTGCCAGCAGCTTGGGTCTAGCGGGTGACAATGAGCAGTTCTTC. This chain uses TRBV5-8 with TRBJ2-1, with TRBD2 matching over 8 bases. CDR1 and CDR2 from the germline V gene are SGHTS and YDEGEE. This CDR3 is built from 15 residues. The junction had 4 bases not matched to a gene; V was cut back by 0 bases and J by 5 bases. Complete variable domain (other parts from reference TRBV5-8 and TRBJ2-1): EAGVTQSPTHLIKTRGQQATLRCSPISGHTSVYWYQQALGLGLQFLLWYDEGEERNRGNFPPRFSGRQFPNYSSELNVNALELEDSALYLCASSLGLAGDNEQFFGPGTRLTVL.

This chain connects TRBV7-9 to TRBJ2-3; 11 bases fit TRBD1. The trim removed 5 bases at V and 0 bases at J, leaving 4 bases unmatched. CDR1 and CDR2 from the germline V gene are SEHNR and FQNEAQ (reference sequence). The CDR3 is made up of 16 amino acids. The CDR3 loop reads CASSPGTGGSTDTQYF. The CDR3 DNA reads as TGTGCCAGCAGCCCCGGGACAGGGGGAAGCACAGATACGCAGTATTTT.

This chain connects TRBV28 to TRBJ1-1; D is uncertain. There are 13 residues in the CDR3. V was trimmed by 8 bases and J by 4 bases, leaving 14 bases between them. In germline, CDR1 is MDHEN, CDR2 SYDVKM. Written as DNA, the CDR3 is TGTGCCAGCGCCCGACGCCCTAGCACTGAAGCTTTCTTT. It codes for CASARRPSTEAFF.

This chain connects TRBV5-1 to TRBJ2-1; TRBD2 agrees at 14 bases. CDR1 and CDR2 from the germline V gene are SGHRS and YFSETQ. CDR3 length: 15 residues. Trimming at V came to 4 bases and at J to 15 bases, leaving 12 bases not matched to a gene. The CDR3 reads CASSPTSGRVAIWFF. CDR3 nucleotides: TGCGCCAGCAGCCCGACTAGCGGGAGGGTGGCGATTTGGTTCTTC.

This sequence joins TRBV4-2 and TRBJ1-6; possible D gene TRBD1, 5 bases. Germline CDR1 and CDR2: LGHNA and YNFKEQ. The CDR3 is 14 residues long. With 4 bases removed from V and 5 bases from J, the gap between germline ends came to 9 bases. The CDR3 here is CASSPRTNNSPLHF. In DNA form, the CDR3 reads TGTGCCAGCAGCCCCCGGACAAATAATTCACCCCTCCACTTT.

The chain links TRBV27 to TRBJ2-7; D is possibly TRBD2 (6 bases). Trimming removed 5 bases at V and 3 bases at J, with 14 bases between. The CDR3 spans 14 residues. The V gene's germline CDR1 is MNHEY and CDR2 SMNVEV (reference sequence). The CDR3 DNA reads TGTGCCAGCAGTGGGTCCCGGGACTTCTACGAGCAGTACTTC. Translated: CASSGSRDFYEQYF.

The chain uses TRBV5-8 and TRBJ2-2, with TRBD1 matching over 8 bases. Per germline, CDR1 SGHTS and CDR2 YDEGEE. The V gene end was trimmed by 4 bases and the J gene end by 6 bases; junction bases not matched to a gene: 2. This CDR3 comprises 13 residues. The CDR3 DNA sequence: TGTGCCAGCAGCCGACAGGGGTCCGGGGAGCTGTTTTTT. Residues: CASSRQGSGELFF.

The chain is built from TRBV6-5 and TRBJ2-1; 9 bases are a match to TRBD2. Germline lookup yields CDR1 MNHEY and CDR2 SVGAGI. J gave up 3 bases and V 6 bases, and 3 bases lay outside the gene matches. The CDR3 spans 14 residues. The CDR3 region is CASSKREDYNEQFF. CDR3 DNA sequence: TGTGCCAGCAGCAAGCGGGAGGACTACAATGAGCAGTTCTTC.

The chain uses TRBV5-1 and TRBJ2-5; 15 nucleotides match TRBD2. CDR1 is SGHRS, CDR2 YFSETQ, per germline. V lost 3 bases and J lost 4; bases outside the gene matches: 7. This CDR3 region has 17 residues. This chain's CDR3 is CASSSLGLAGGGETQYF. The CDR3, as DNA: TGCGCCAGCAGCTCGCTGGGACTAGCGGGAGGTGGAGAGACCCAGTACTTC.

The rearrangement links TRBV18 to TRBJ2-1, with 14 bases aligning to TRBD2. This CDR3 contains 17 residues. The trim removed 3 bases at V and 0 bases at J, leaving 1 base unmatched. Germline values: CDR1 KGHSH, CDR2 LQKENI. CDR3 protein: CASSPTSGRASYNEQFF. CDR3 bases: TGTGCCAGCTCACCGACTAGCGGGAGGGCCTCCTACAATGAGCAGTTCTTC.

The gene calls are TRBV5-4 and TRBJ2-1, with a weak D call TRBD2 (5 bases). The CDR3 consists of 12 residues. Trimming removed 4 bases at V and 8 bases at J, with 10 bases between. CDR1 is SGHNT, CDR2 YYREEE, per germline (reference sequence). In nucleotides, the CDR3 is TGTGCCAGCAGCGGGAGCGGCGATGAGCAGTTCTTC. Residues: CASSGSGDEQFF.